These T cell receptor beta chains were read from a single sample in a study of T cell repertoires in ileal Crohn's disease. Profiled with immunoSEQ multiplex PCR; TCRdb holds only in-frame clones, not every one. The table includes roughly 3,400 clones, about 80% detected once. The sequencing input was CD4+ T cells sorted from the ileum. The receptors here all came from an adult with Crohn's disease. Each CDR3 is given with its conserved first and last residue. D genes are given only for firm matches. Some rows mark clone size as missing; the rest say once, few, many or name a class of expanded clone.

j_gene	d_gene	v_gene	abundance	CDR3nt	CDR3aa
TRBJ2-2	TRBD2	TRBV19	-	TGTGCCAGTAGTATCAGACTAGCGGGGGGGCCTGACACCGGGGAGCTGTTTTTT	CASSIRLAGGPDTGELFF
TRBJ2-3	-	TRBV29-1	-	TGCAGCGTTGTCGACACGAGGGCAAGCACAGATACGCAGTATTTT	CSVVDTRASTDTQYF
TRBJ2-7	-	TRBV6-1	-	TGTGCCAGCAGTGAATCGGGGTCAAGGAGCTCCTACGAGCAGTACTTC	CASSESGSRSSYEQYF
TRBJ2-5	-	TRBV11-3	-	TGTGCCAGCAGCTCCGGTCGCGGGGTCCAAGAGACCCAGTACTTC	CASSSGRGVQETQYF
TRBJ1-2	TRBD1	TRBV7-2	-	TGTGCCAGCAGCCCCCGGACAGGGACCCACTATGGCTACACCTTC	CASSPRTGTHYGYTF
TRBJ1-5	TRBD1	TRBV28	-	TGTGCCAGCAGTTTCCGGCAGGGGGCGGTAGGTCAGCCCCAGCATTTT	CASSFRQGAVGQPQHF
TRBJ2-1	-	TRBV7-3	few	TGTGCCAGCAGCTTCTCCCTAGTCAATGAGCAGTTCTTC	CASSFSLVNEQFF
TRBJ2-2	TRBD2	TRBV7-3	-	TGTGCCAGCAGCTCGGGACTAGCGGGGGGGCCTGGCACCGGGGAGCTGTTTTTT	CASSSGLAGGPGTGELFF
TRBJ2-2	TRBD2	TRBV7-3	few	TGTGCCAGCAGCGCCCAGGCGGGGGGCGAGTACGGGGAGCTGTTTTTT	CASSAQAGGEYGELFF
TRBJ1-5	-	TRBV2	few	TGTGCCAGCAGTATGTCCAGGGTCAATCAGCCCCAGCATTTT	CASSMSRVNQPQHF
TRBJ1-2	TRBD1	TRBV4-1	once	TGCGCCAGCAGCGAAACAGGGGTGGACAACTATGGCTACACCTTC	CASSETGVDNYGYTF
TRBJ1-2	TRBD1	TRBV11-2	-	TGTGCCAGCAGCTTTCCCCAGGGGGTTTATGGCTACACCTTC	CASSFPQGVYGYTF
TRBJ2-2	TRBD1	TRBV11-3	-	TGTGCCAGCAGCAAGGACAGGTACACCGGGGAGCTGTTTTTT	CASSKDRYTGELFF
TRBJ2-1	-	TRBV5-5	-	TGTGCCAGCAGCCTTCTCGGACAGACCTTTGGCAATGAGCAGTTCTTC	CASSLLGQTFGNEQFF
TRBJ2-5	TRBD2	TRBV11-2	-	TGTGCCAGCAGCACGCGAACTAGCGGGGTTGAGACCCAGTACTTC	CASSTRTSGVETQYF
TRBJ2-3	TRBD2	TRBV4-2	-	TGTGCCAGCAGCCAAGAAGGGCTAGCGGGACTCACAGATACGCAGTATTTT	CASSQEGLAGLTDTQYF
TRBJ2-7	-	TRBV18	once	TGTGCCAGCTCACCACCCGGGGGACCCTACGAGCAGTACTTC	CASSPPGGPYEQYF
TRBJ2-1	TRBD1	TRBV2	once	TGTGCCAGCCTAGGGGACAGGGGGATCGATGAGCAGTTCTTC	CASLGDRGIDEQFF
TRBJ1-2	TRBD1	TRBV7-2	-	TGTGCCAGCAGCCGTCGCGGGGACAGTCGAGCCACTAACTATGGCTACACCTTC	CASSRRGDSRATNYGYTF
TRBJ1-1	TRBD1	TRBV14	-	TGTGCCAGCAGCCGAAACAGGGGTACCACTGAAGCTTTCTTT	CASSRNRGTTEAFF
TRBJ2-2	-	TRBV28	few	TGTGCCAGCAGTGGAAGGACAATGGGGACCGGGGAGCTGTTTTTT	CASSGRTMGTGELFF
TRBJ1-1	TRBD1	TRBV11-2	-	TGTGCCAGCAGCTCGATTACAGGGGGCAACACTGAAGCTTTCTTT	CASSSITGGNTEAFF
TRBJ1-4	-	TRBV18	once	TGTGCCAGCTCACCTAGTACAGGGATCACTAATGAAAAACTGTTTTTT	CASSPSTGITNEKLFF
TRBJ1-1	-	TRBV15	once	TGTGCCACCAGCCCAGGCGGGGAGAGGACTGAAGCTTTCTTT	CATSPGGERTEAFF
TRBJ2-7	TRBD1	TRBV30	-	TGTGCCTGGTCGACAGGGGGCGCAAGAGAGCAGTACTTC	CAWSTGGAREQYF
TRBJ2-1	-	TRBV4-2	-	TGTGCCAGTACCAGGGGTGCCTACAATGAGCAGTTCTTC	CASTRGAYNEQFF
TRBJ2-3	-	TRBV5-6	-	TGTGCCACCCTCCGGGACTTCACAGATACGCAGTATTTT	CATLRDFTDTQYF
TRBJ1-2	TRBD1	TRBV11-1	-	TGTGCCAGCAGCCCCACGACAGGGGGATATGGCTACACCTTC	CASSPTTGGYGYTF
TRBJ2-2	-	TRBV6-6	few	TGTGCCAGCAGATTCCAGGGTAACGCCGGGGAGCTGTTTTTT	CASRFQGNAGELFF
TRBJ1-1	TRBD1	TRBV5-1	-	TGCGCCAGCAGCTTCAAGGGGGCAGGGATGAACACTGAAGCTTTCTTT	CASSFKGAGMNTEAFF
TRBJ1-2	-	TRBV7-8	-	TGTGCCAGCAGCTCCTATGGAAGGACAGCGACTAACTATGGCTACACCTTC	CASSSYGRTATNYGYTF
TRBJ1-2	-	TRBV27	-	TGTGCCAGCAGTTTTAGAGGGAGCTATGGCTACACCTTC	CASSFRGSYGYTF
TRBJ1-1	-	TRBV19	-	TGTGCCAGTATCCTCAGGGGTTCCGACACTGAAGCTTTCTTT	CASILRGSDTEAFF
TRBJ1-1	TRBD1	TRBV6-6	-	TGTGCCAGCACCCAACAGGGGGACACTGAAGCTTTCTTT	CASTQQGDTEAFF
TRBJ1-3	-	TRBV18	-	TGTGCCAGCTCATTCGGACAGAACTCTGGAAACACCATATATTTT	CASSFGQNSGNTIYF
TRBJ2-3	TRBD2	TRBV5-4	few	TGTGCCAGCAGCTGGCTAGCGGGGGGTGGGGCAGATACGCAGTATTTT	CASSWLAGGGADTQYF
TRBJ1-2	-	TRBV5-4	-	TGTGCCAGCAGCTTGGGAATCCAGGACTATGGCTACACCTTC	CASSLGIQDYGYTF
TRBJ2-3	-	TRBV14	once	TGTGCCAGCAGCTTTAACCGCCGGGATACGCAGTATTTT	CASSFNRRDTQYF
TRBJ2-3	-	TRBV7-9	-	TGTGCCAGCAGCTTAGGAGGGCACACAGATACGCAGTATTTT	CASSLGGHTDTQYF
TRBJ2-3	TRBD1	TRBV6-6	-	TGTGCCAGCAGTGGCCGGGACAGGGGTCGGTATTTT	CASSGRDRGRYF
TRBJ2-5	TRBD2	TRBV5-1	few	TGCGCCAGCAGCTTGGTACCTCGGGGGGGGTCAGAGACCCAGTACTTC	CASSLVPRGGSETQYF
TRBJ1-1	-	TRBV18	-	TGTGCCAGCTCACCACGGGGGGAAACTGAAGCTTTCTTT	CASSPRGETEAFF